This T cell receptor (beta chain) was profiled in a study of shared clonotypes between healthy human individuals. The overall study: A donor's plate count was three for CD4 naive and three for CD4 memory; CD8 naive had two and CD8 memory one. Findings of the study overall: Richness estimates generally favored naive over memory subsets. The sharing of roughly 5% of naive CD4 clonotypes was seen across a handful of donors.

The CDR3 consists of 12 residues. CDR1 SGHTA and CDR2 FQGTGA come from the germline V gene. Trimming cost V 4 bases and J 5 bases, with 6 bases left between them. Clones were sequenced by immunoSEQ multiplex PCR, and TCRdb holds only the in-frame ones, with some missing. The top ten hold approximately 1% of the sample, which has some 1.5 million clones, about 96% seen once. Points on this clone: Its antigen is still unknown.

This sequence was found in a man aged 30 to 45 in good health. This chain connects TRBV7-3 to TRBJ2-1; D unclear. The specimen was naive CD4+ T cells sorted from blood. Regarding subset: CD45RA+ positively selected. The CDR3 coding sequence is TGTGCCAGCAGCTACAGAGACAATGAGCAGTTCTTC. Protein sequence: CASSYRDNEQFF. Combining the CDR3 with reference TRBV7-3 and TRBJ2-1 gives the whole variable domain GAGVSQTPSNKVTEKGKYVELRCDPISGHTALYWYRQSLGQGPEFLIYFQGTGAADDSGLPNDRFFAVRPEGSVSTLKIQRTERGDSAVYLCASSYRDNEQFFGPGTRLTVL.